This TCR beta chain comes out of a study of shared clonotypes between healthy human individuals. On this clone itself: As yet, its antigen is unknown.

Points from the study as a whole: Between a few donors, naive CD4 clonotypes were shared at a level of approximately 5%. Incompleteness in sorted-subset sequencing, despite large depth, was shown by rarefaction.

Deep-level settings were used for running the assay. The assay was immunoSEQ multiplex PCR, and TCRdb's table has in-frame clones only and misses some. The sample holds 2,100,000 or so clones, under 97% seen once. Healthy adults negative for HIV, lacking recent acute infections or vaccinations, served as donors. Sequencing input: naive CD4+ T cells sorted from blood. The sample's subset: CD45RA+ positively selected. This receptor was identified in a man aged 18 to 35 in good health.

CDR3 bases: TGTGCCAGCAGTTACATGAGAACCTACGAGCAGTACTTC. It is translated as CASSYMRTYEQYF. V is TRBV6-6 and J is TRBJ2-7; D gene unclear. The CDR3 sequence is 13 residues long. CDR1 is MNHNY, CDR2 SVGAGI, per germline (reference sequence). The germline V and J ends were trimmed by 2 bases and 2 bases, with 7 bases remaining between them.